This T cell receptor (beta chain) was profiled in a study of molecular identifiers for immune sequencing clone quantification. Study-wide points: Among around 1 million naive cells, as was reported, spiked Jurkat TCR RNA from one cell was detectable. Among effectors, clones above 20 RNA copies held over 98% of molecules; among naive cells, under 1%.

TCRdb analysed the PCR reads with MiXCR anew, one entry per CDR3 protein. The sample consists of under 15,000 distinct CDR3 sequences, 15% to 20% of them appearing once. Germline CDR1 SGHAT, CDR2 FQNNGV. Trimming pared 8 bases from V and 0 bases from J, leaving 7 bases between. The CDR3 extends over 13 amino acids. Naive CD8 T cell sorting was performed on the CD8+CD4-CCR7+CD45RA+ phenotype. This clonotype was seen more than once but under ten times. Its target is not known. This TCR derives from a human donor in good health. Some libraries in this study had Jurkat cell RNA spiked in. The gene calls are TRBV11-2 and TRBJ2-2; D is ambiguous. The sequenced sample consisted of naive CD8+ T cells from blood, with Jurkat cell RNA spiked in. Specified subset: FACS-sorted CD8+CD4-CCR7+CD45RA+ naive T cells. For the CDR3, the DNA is TGTGCCAGCGTAGTGTCGAACACCGGGGAGCTGTTTTTT. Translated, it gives CASVVSNTGELFF.